The entry below gives a single T cell receptor (beta chain) sequence along with its context. CDR1 is SGHRS and CDR2 is YFSETQ in the germline V gene. CDR3 length: 15 amino acids. Trimming shortened V by 0 bases and J by 4 bases, and 10 bases separated the two germline ends. This entry is derived from a study of blood T cell repertoires in COVID-19. Turning to the study itself: COVID-19 samples collected from the United States, Italy and Spain covered acute and convalescent phases. PBMCs, B-cell-depleted T cells, or T cells were the source of the cDNA or gDNA that made up the material.

Across about two dozen US areas, participants ranged in age from about 18 to 90 years. Cohort allocation depended upon clinical history that participants reported. Sequenced by immunoSEQ multiplex PCR; TCRdb stores in-frame clones only, minus some. The sample lists roughly 220,000 clones, around nine tenths occurring once. This receptor was taken from a woman aged 45-59 years with acute COVID-19. The sequenced sample consisted of PBMCs or T cells enriched from blood (not recorded which). This chain joins TRBV5-1 and TRBJ2-2, with TRBD2 as a possible D gene (6 bases). CDR3 amino acids: CASSLETSSTGELFF. The CDR3 DNA reads as TGCGCCAGCAGCTTGGAGACTAGTAGCACCGGGGAGCTGTTTTTT.